The 26 T cell receptor beta chains below all came from one sample that was sequenced in a study of OX40 agonist ivuxolimab in advanced cancers. TCRdb keeps only in-frame clones here, not all; method: immunoSEQ multiplex PCR. The sample holds 35,000 to 40,000 clones, 80% to 95% seen once. The sequencing used CD4+ or CD8+ T cells sorted from blood, collected in a trial of the OX40 agonist ivuxolimab. The receptor set was obtained from an adult with an advanced solid tumor such as melanoma, head and neck, liver or kidney cancer.

This chain links TRBV2 with TRBJ1-5; no firm D call. This CDR3 region has 11 residues. The ends were cut back, 8 bases at V and 7 bases at J, with 9 bases in the middle. The germline gives CDR1 SNHLY, CDR2 FYNNEI. CDR3 amino acids: CASGAGQPQHF. Written as DNA, the CDR3 is TGTGCCAGCGGTGCGGGCCAGCCCCAGCATTTT.

This clone was found once. The chain carries TRBV18 and TRBJ2-7; no definite D call. Germline V CDR1 and CDR2: KGHSH, LQKENI. This CDR3 region has 14 residues. V lost 6 bases and J 2 bases, leaving 14 bases between the germline ends. CDR3: CASSPIKAAYEQYF. DNA of the CDR3: TGTGCCAGCTCTCCAATCAAGGCTGCCTACGAGCAGTACTTC. The complete variable domain, with remaining parts taken from reference TRBV18 and TRBJ2-7, reads NAGVMQNPRHLVRRRGQEARLRCSPMKGHSHVYWYRQLPEEGLKFMVYLQKENIIDESGMPKERFSAEFPKEGPSILRIQQVVRGDSAAYFCASSPIKAAYEQYFGPGTRLTVT.

This chain links TRBV7-9 with TRBJ2-1, with 8 bases that match TRBD2. CDR3 size: 15 residues. V gave up 7 bases and J gave up 8 bases; unmatched junction bases: 13. Germline loops: CDR1 SEHNR, CDR2 FQNEAQ (reference sequence). CDR3 residues: CASTPGSGSIDEQFF. DNA for the CDR3: TGTGCCAGCACACCGGGAAGCGGGAGTATCGATGAGCAGTTCTTC.

The CDR3 protein is CASIGTSGHYNEQFF. DNA for the CDR3: TGTGCCAGTATCGGGACTAGCGGTCACTACAATGAGCAGTTCTTC. The J gene is TRBJ2-1, the V gene TRBV27; TRBD2 aligns across 11 bases. This CDR3 is built from 15 residues. The junction had 7 bases not matched to a gene; V was cut back by 9 bases and J by 3 bases. The germline gives CDR1 MNHEY, CDR2 SMNVEV (reference sequence).

This clone was recorded once. The chain is built from TRBV30 and TRBJ2-7; 7 bases are a match to TRBD1. The CDR3 spans 12 residues. V lost 8 bases, J lost 0 bases, and 4 bases stayed unmatched. Germline CDR1 reads GTSNPN; CDR2 reads SVGIG (reference sequence). In DNA form, the CDR3 reads TGTGCCGCAGGACAGGTCTCCTACGAGCAGTACTTC. Translated, it gives CAAGQVSYEQYF.

The chain is built from TRBV6-5 and TRBJ2-7; tentative D call: TRBD2 (5 bases). Germline values: CDR1 MNHEY, CDR2 SVGAGI. The V gene lost 7 bases and the J gene lost 0 bases, with 10 bases spanning the gap. This CDR3 is built from 13 residues. The DNA of the CDR3 is TGTGCCAGCAACCCTCGGGGCTCCTACGAGCAGTACGTC. It encodes CASNPRGSYEQYV.

The rearrangement uses TRBV28 and TRBJ1-1; TRBD1 might be the D (6 bases). The length of the CDR3 is 13 residues. Germline CDR1 and CDR2: MDHEN and SYDVKM. Trimming removed 6 bases from V and 5 bases from J, with 13 bases in between. The CDR3 spells CASRSRGGTEAFF. CDR3 nucleotide sequence: TGTGCCAGCAGATCTAGGGGGGGGACTGAAGCTTTCTTT.

The chain recombines TRBV19 with TRBJ2-1; D possibly corresponds to TRBD1 (5 bases). The CDR3 consists of 13 residues. The germline gives CDR1 LNHDA, CDR2 SQIVND (reference sequence). V was trimmed by 6 bases and J by 2 bases, leaving 8 bases between them. The CDR3 loop reads CASSLGAYNEQFF. In DNA form, the CDR3 reads TGTGCCAGTAGCCTAGGGGCCTACAATGAGCAGTTCTTC.

This rearrangement joins TRBV9 to TRBJ2-1; no clear D gene. This CDR3 spans 13 amino acids. Germline V lookup: CDR1 SGDLS, CDR2 YYNGEE. V shed 4 bases and J shed 9 bases, with 14 bases lying between them. The DNA for the CDR3 is TGTGCCAGCAGCATAGGGCCGCCTACTGAGCAGTTCTTC. Protein sequence: CASSIGPPTEQFF.

This clone was observed once. The CDR3 DNA is TGTGCCAGCAGCTCCCCATCATTAGCGGGAACCTCTGGGGCCAACGTCCTGACTTTC. It yields the protein CASSSPSLAGTSGANVLTF. The chain recombines TRBV7-3 with TRBJ2-6; 8 bases fit TRBD2. Germline CDR1 reads SGHTA; CDR2 reads FQGTGA. This CDR3 region has 19 residues. Unmatched junction bases numbered 11, after V lost 4 bases and J lost 0 bases.

In this sample, this clone turned up once. The V call is TRBV7-6, the J call TRBJ1-3; D not resolved. V was cut by 5 bases and J by 4 bases, with 12 bases left in between. This CDR3 spans 14 amino acids. Germline assignment: CDR1 SGHVS and CDR2 FNYEAQ. The DNA of the CDR3 is TGTGCCAGCAGCCCCCGGGGTGAAGGAAACACCATATATTTT. Residues: CASSPRGEGNTIYF.

V is TRBV11-3 and J is TRBJ2-1; 7 nucleotides agree with TRBD2. The CDR3 has 16 amino acids. Germline lookup yields CDR1 SGHNT and CDR2 YENEEA. The J segment lost 0 bases and the V segment lost 3 bases, leaving 5 bases of the junction unmatched. This CDR3 is CASSFEGGSSYNEQFF. The CDR3 DNA reads TGTGCCAGCAGCTTCGAGGGAGGGAGCTCCTACAATGAGCAGTTCTTC.

This clone was detected only a few times. The chain combines TRBV10-3 with TRBJ2-5; maybe TRBD2 (7 bases). V shed 5 bases and J shed 5 bases, with 21 bases lying between them. This CDR3 spans 16 amino acids. Germline values: CDR1 ENHRY, CDR2 SYGVKD. The CDR3 DNA is TGTGCCATCAGTAGAAGGGGGGGACTTCCTCCGGAGACCCAGTACTTC. Its translation: CAISRRGGLPPETQYF.

This chain uses TRBV9 with TRBJ2-3; 9 bases are a match to TRBD2. This CDR3 is 17 amino acids long. Germline-derived CDR1 and CDR2 are SGDLS and YYNGEE. Germline trimming cut 3 bases from V and 1 base from J; bases unmatched to any gene: 9. CDR3 region: CASSESGRSVGTDTQYF. The CDR3 DNA follows: TGTGCCAGCAGCGAAAGCGGGAGGTCCGTGGGCACAGATACGCAGTATTTT.

V usage is TRBV29-1 and J usage is TRBJ1-1; TRBD1 might be the D (5 bases). Germline V gene lookup returns CDR1 SQVTM and CDR2 ANQGSEA. The CDR3 loop spans 12 amino acids. The V gene lost 8 bases and the J gene lost 1 base, with 11 bases spanning the gap. CDR3 residues: CSSWGGNTEAFF. As DNA, the CDR3 is TGCAGCTCCTGGGGGGGGAACACTGAAGCTTTCTTT.

This clone was seen more than once but under ten times. The J gene is TRBJ1-5, the V gene TRBV6-5; D perhaps matches TRBD1 (6 bases). Germline assignment: CDR1 MNHEY and CDR2 SVGAGI. This CDR3 contains 15 residues. Trimming cost V 0 bases and J 4 bases, with 10 bases left between them. In DNA, the CDR3 is TGTGCCAGCAGTTACTCGAGTACAGGGAATCAGCCCCAGCATTTT. It codes for CASSYSSTGNQPQHF.

The chain has TRBV10-2 and TRBJ1-6; D call uncertain. V lost 4 bases to trimming and J lost 7 bases, with 11 bases between them. This CDR3 contains 14 residues. Germline V lookup: CDR1 WSHSY, CDR2 SAAADI. Written as DNA, the CDR3 is TGCGCCAGCAGTGGGGCAGGATACAATTCACCCCTCCACTTT. Its protein is CASSGAGYNSPLHF.

The gene calls are TRBV21-1 and TRBJ2-7; TRBD1, the table's D call, was not compared with the DNA. TRBV21-1 constitutes a pseudogene. There are 15 residues in the CDR3. The CDR3 coding sequence is TGTGCCAGCAGCAAAGTGCAGGGGAAATCCTACGAGCAGTACGTC. As protein: CASSKVQGKSYEQYV.

The chain is built from TRBV4-3 and TRBJ2-3, with D perhaps given as TRBD1 or TRBD2 (5 bases each). Germline loops: CDR1 LGHNA, CDR2 YSLEER. The CDR3 sequence is 17 residues long. The V and J ends lost 0 bases and 4 bases respectively, with 17 bases between them. The CDR3 DNA sequence: TGCGCCAGCAGCCAAGAGGAGATGGGGGAGATGGCAGATACGCAGTATTTT. Amino acids: CASSQEEMGEMADTQYF.

The gene calls are TRBV4-1 and TRBJ2-1; D call uncertain. Germline CDR1 MGHRA, CDR2 YSYEKL. V lost 2 bases to trimming and J lost 10 bases, with 18 bases between them. The CDR3 is made up of 15 amino acids. The CDR3 is CASSQHPGFVGEQFF. The CDR3 nucleotides read TGCGCCAGCAGCCAACACCCGGGTTTCGTGGGAGAGCAGTTCTTC.

The gene calls are TRBV7-2 and TRBJ2-7; D unclear. The germline CDR1 and CDR2 sequences are SGHTA and FQGNSA. The CDR3 extends over 12 amino acids. V lost 1 base, J lost 8 bases, and 9 bases lay in between. The CDR3 protein is CASSLGLTQQYV. As DNA, the CDR3 is TGTGCCAGCAGCTTAGGACTTACGCAGCAGTACGTC.

The genes are TRBV6-1 and TRBJ2-1; a possible D gene is TRBD2 (6 bases). CDR1 is MNHNS, CDR2 SASEGT, per germline. Deletions cut 3 bases from V and 11 bases from J, with 11 bases between. The CDR3 consists of 12 residues. In DNA form, the CDR3 reads TGTGCCAGCAGTGAGGGACTCCTTAAGCAGTTCTTC. It codes for CASSEGLLKQFF.

This rearrangement joins TRBV18 to TRBJ2-1; TRBD1 matches at 7 bases. Unmatched junction bases numbered 8, after V lost 4 bases and J lost 5 bases. Germline V gene sequence: CDR1 KGHSH, CDR2 LQKENI. The CDR3 extends over 15 amino acids. The CDR3 sequence: CASSLYQGVDNEQFF. For the CDR3, the DNA is TGTGCCAGCTCACTCTACCAGGGGGTGGACAATGAGCAGTTCTTC.

The chain links TRBV2 to TRBJ1-2, with 11 bases that match TRBD1. Germline-derived CDR1 and CDR2 are SNHLY and FYNNEI. CDR3 length: 14 residues. Trimming removed 1 base from V and 9 bases from J; junction bases left unmatched: 4. In nucleotides, the CDR3 is TGTGCCAGCAGTGAAGGGACAGGGGGCGATAGCTACACCTTC. Amino acid sequence: CASSEGTGGDSYTF.

The chain uses TRBV14 and TRBJ2-4, with TRBD1 identical over 7 bases. The junction had 7 bases not matched to a gene; V was cut back by 4 bases and J by 4 bases. The CDR3 loop spans 15 amino acids. Germline V gene lookup returns CDR1 SGHDN and CDR2 FVKESK. CDR3 nucleotide sequence: TGTGCCAGCAGCCTTGCCGGGGACAGAAAAAACATTCAGTACTTC. Translating it yields CASSLAGDRKNIQYF.

This clone was picked up one time. This chain joins TRBV13 and TRBJ1-1; D remains unclear. V lost 6 bases and J lost 1, with 9 bases in between. Germline V gene sequence: CDR1 PRHDT, CDR2 FYEKMQ (reference sequence). The CDR3 sequence is 13 residues long. The CDR3 DNA sequence: TGTGCCAGCAGTCCCTCTGAGAACACTGAAGCTTTCTTT. Translated, it gives CASSPSENTEAFF.